Presented here are 31 T cell receptor beta chains from one specimen sequenced in a study of OX40 agonist ivuxolimab in advanced cancers. Using immunoSEQ multiplex PCR, the repertoire was profiled, and TCRdb retains in-frame clones only, with some absent. The repertoire consists of almost 80,000 clones, with 70% to 90% occurring once and the leading ten covering around 25%. Sequencing used CD4+ or CD8+ T cells sorted from blood, obtained in a trial of the OX40 agonist ivuxolimab. The source of these receptors is an adult with an advanced solid tumor such as melanoma, head and neck, liver or kidney cancer.

V usage is TRBV15 and J usage is TRBJ2-5, with D perhaps assigned TRBD1 or TRBD2 (5 bases each). The V gene lost 6 bases and the J gene lost 5 bases, with 13 bases spanning the gap. Germline assignment: CDR1 LNHNV and CDR2 YYDKDF (reference sequence). This CDR3 region has 13 residues. As DNA, the CDR3 is TGTGCCACCAGGGGGACCCCGCAGGAGACCCAGTACTTC. This sequence encodes CATRGTPQETQYF.

This clone has only one observation. The chain combines TRBV6-5 with TRBJ2-1, with no clear D. With 7 bases removed from V and 0 bases from J, the gap between germline ends came to 13 bases. The CDR3 is made up of 15 amino acids. Germline-derived CDR1 and CDR2 are MNHEY and SVGAGI. The CDR3 nucleotides are TGTGCCAGCACCGCCCAGCAGAACTCCTACAATGAGCAGTTCTTC. It is translated as CASTAQQNSYNEQFF.

The chain combines TRBV14 with TRBJ2-2; TRBD1 aligns across 8 bases. Looked up from germline, CDR1 is SGHDN and CDR2 is FVKESK. With 2 bases clipped from V and 6 bases from J, the junction kept 8 bases outside the gene matches. The CDR3 consists of 16 residues. As DNA, the CDR3 is TGTGCCAGCAGCCAACATATAGGACAGGGTGCCGGGGAGCTGTTTTTT. The encoded protein is CASSQHIGQGAGELFF.

V is TRBV29-1 and J is TRBJ2-7; 7 bases line up with TRBD1. The CDR3 sequence is 16 residues long. Germline assignment: CDR1 SQVTM and CDR2 ANQGSEA. J was trimmed by 9 bases and V by 6 bases; bases with no gene match: 23. CDR3 nucleotides: TGCAGCGTCGTAGTATCTTGGGACAGCCAAAACGGTTGGCAGTACTTC. This translates into CSVVVSWDSQNGWQYF.

The genes are TRBV30 and TRBJ2-5, with no clear D. This CDR3 region has 12 residues. Germline V lookup: CDR1 GTSNPN, CDR2 SVGIG (reference sequence). V lost 2 bases and J lost 5, with 9 bases in between. Here the CDR3 DNA reads TGTGCCTGGAGTCGAACTACGGAGACCCAGTACTTC. The encoded protein is CAWSRTTETQYF.

This clone showed up just a few times. The V gene is TRBV4-3, the J gene TRBJ2-7; TRBD1 is a possible D gene (5 bases). The CDR3 sequence is 15 residues long. Germline lookup yields CDR1 LGHNA and CDR2 YSLEER. V was cut by 4 bases and J by 7 bases, with 20 bases left in between. The chain's CDR3 is CASSPTHLRREEQYF. In DNA, the CDR3 is TGCGCCAGCAGCCCCACCCACCTACGCAGGGAAGAGCAGTACTTC.

This rearrangement joins TRBV30 to TRBJ2-3; TRBD1 agrees at 8 bases. This CDR3 has 16 amino acids. Germline CDR1 and CDR2: GTSNPN and SVGIG (reference sequence). V was pared by 5 bases and J by 4 bases, with 14 bases of the junction left unmatched. CDR3: CAWDRGSPSYSDTQYF. The CDR3 DNA reads TGTGCCTGGGACAGGGGAAGCCCAAGCTACTCAGATACGCAGTATTTT.

DNA for the CDR3: TGTGCCAGCAGTGAAGACGGGGGCCGTAATGAAAAACTGTTTTTT. Translating gives CASSEDGGRNEKLFF. V is TRBV6-1 and J is TRBJ1-4; D may be TRBD1 (6 bases). The CDR3 sequence is 15 residues long. V shed 1 base and J shed 4 bases, with 10 bases lying between them. Germline CDR1 reads MNHNS; CDR2 reads SASEGT.

The chain links TRBV27 to TRBJ1-1; D gene unclear. The CDR3 spans 15 residues. Looked up from germline, CDR1 is MNHEY and CDR2 is SMNVEV (reference sequence). Trimming stripped 10 bases from V and 5 bases from J, with 23 bases between. The CDR3 is CATRRQVPLGTEAFF. CDR3 DNA: TGTGCCACCCGGCGTCAGGTGCCTTTGGGAACTGAAGCTTTCTTT.

This sequence joins TRBV30 and TRBJ2-5; perhaps D is TRBD1 or TRBD2 (5 bases each). Germline V gene lookup returns CDR1 GTSNPN and CDR2 SVGIG (reference sequence). Deletions cut 5 bases from V and 1 base from J, with 5 bases between. The CDR3 consists of 11 residues. CDR3 DNA sequence: TGTGCCTGGGGGGGCCAAGAGACCCAGTACTTC. Translation: CAWGGQETQYF.

The gene calls are TRBV4-3 and TRBJ2-3, with TRBD2 matching 9 bases. This CDR3 is 17 amino acids long. Germline V lookup: CDR1 LGHNA, CDR2 YSLEER. Trimming cost V 0 bases and J 3 bases; bases outside gene matches: 7. The CDR3 is CASSQDWDSGGTDTQYF. CDR3 nucleotides: TGCGCCAGCAGCCAAGATTGGGATAGCGGGGGAACAGATACGCAGTATTTT.

This chain connects TRBV30 to TRBJ1-2, with D unclear. The CDR3 is made up of 14 amino acids. With 3 bases removed from V and 4 bases from J, the gap between germline ends came to 15 bases. From germline, CDR1 is GTSNPN and CDR2 SVGIG (reference sequence). CDR3 nucleotide sequence: TGTGCCTGGAGCTCCTCCGGCGGGAGCTATGGCTACACCTTC. Translation gives CAWSSSGGSYGYTF.

This sequence joins TRBV30 and TRBJ2-1, with D possibly being TRBD2 (6 bases). The CDR3 is made up of 13 amino acids. The germline gives CDR1 GTSNPN, CDR2 SVGIG (reference sequence). Trimming took 5 bases from V and 9 from J, leaving 17 bases between them. The CDR3, as DNA: TGTGCCTGGCTCCGACGGAGGGCCAGTGAGCAGTTCTTC. Its translation: CAWLRRRASEQFF.

The V gene is TRBV7-8, the J gene TRBJ2-3, with TRBD2 matching over 9 bases. Germline CDR1 SGHVS, CDR2 FQNEAQ. The CDR3 is 15 amino acids. J was trimmed by 5 bases and V by 4 bases; bases with no gene match: 7. In nucleotides, the CDR3 is TGTGCCAGCAGCTCCCGACTAGCGGCCCAAGATACGCAGTATTTT. Its translation is CASSSRLAAQDTQYF.

The gene calls are TRBV7-2 and TRBJ2-1, with a tentative D call TRBD2 (5 bases). V was shortened by 0 bases and J by 12 bases, with 15 bases between the two germline ends. Germline V gene data show CDR1 as SGHTA and CDR2 as FQGNSA. The length of the CDR3 is 14 residues. The DNA for the CDR3 is TGTGCCAGCAGCTTAGCGGAGGCAGGTTCGAGGCAGTTCTTC. It yields the protein CASSLAEAGSRQFF.

This chain connects TRBV5-1 to TRBJ1-4, with TRBD1 as a possible D gene (5 bases). Deletions cut 5 bases from V and 6 bases from J, with 17 bases between. The CDR3 spans 15 residues. Germline V CDR1 and CDR2: SGHRS, YFSETQ. CDR3 DNA sequence: TGCGCCAGCAGTGACGGAGCGGGGACCTATGAAAAACTGTTTTTT. Translated: CASSDGAGTYEKLFF.

This clone was seen a single time. The chain recombines TRBV27 with TRBJ1-1, with D uncertain. Germline V lookup: CDR1 MNHEY, CDR2 SMNVEV (reference sequence). This CDR3 region has 12 residues. V lost 3 bases, J lost 8 bases, and 10 bases lay in between. CDR3 DNA: TGTGCCAGCAGTTTCCCGGGGATGGAAGCTTTCTTT. Residues: CASSFPGMEAFF.

The chain recombines TRBV7-2 with TRBJ2-7; D is ambiguous. The CDR3 is made up of 11 amino acids. V was shortened by 5 bases and J by 6 bases, with 8 bases between the two germline ends. CDR1 SGHTA and CDR2 FQGNSA come from the germline V gene. The CDR3 loop is CASSMAGEQYF. The CDR3 DNA reads TGTGCCAGCAGCATGGCTGGCGAGCAGTACTTC.

In its sample, this clone ranks as medium-sized. The genes are TRBV25-1 and TRBJ1-2; 9 bases match TRBD1. CDR1 is MGHDK and CDR2 is SYGVNS in the germline V gene. The CDR3 has 15 residues. After removal of 2 bases from V and 2 bases from J, the junction contained 3 bases not matched to a gene. CDR3 in DNA: TGTGCCAGCAGTGAACCCGGACAGGGGAACTATGGCTACACCTTC. It translates to CASSEPGQGNYGYTF.

The CDR3 protein is CASSLGDGGWEKLFF. The CDR3 DNA sequence: TGTGCCAGCAGCTTAGGGGACGGAGGTTGGGAAAAACTGTTTTTT. The chain joins TRBV11-2 to TRBJ1-4; weak D call: TRBD1 (5 bases). The germline gives CDR1 SGHAT, CDR2 FQNNGV. V shed 1 base and J shed 8 bases, with 14 bases lying between them. The CDR3 runs 15 residues.

The rearrangement joins TRBV19 to TRBJ2-1, with 7 bases aligning to TRBD2. The germline CDR1 and CDR2 sequences are LNHDA and SQIVND (reference sequence). The ends lost 10 bases at V and 16 bases at J; junction bases unmatched: 16. The CDR3 is 12 amino acids. CDR3 nucleotides: TGTGCCAAAGACCACTCTAGCGGTGCCTACTTCTTC. This encodes CAKDHSSGAYFF. The entire variable domain, with the rest obtained from reference TRBV19 and TRBJ2-1, is as follows: DGGITQSPKYLFRKEGQNVTLSCEQNLNHDAMYWYRQDPGQGLRLIYYSQIVNDFQKGDIAEGYSVSREKKESFPLTVTSAQKNPTAFYLCAKDHSSGAYFFGPGTRLTVL.

The V and J genes are TRBV6-6 and TRBJ2-5; D is possibly TRBD1 (5 bases). V lost 8 bases to trimming and J lost 2 bases, with 9 bases between them. The CDR3 is 12 amino acids. Per germline, CDR1 MNHNY and CDR2 SVGAGI (reference sequence). This CDR3 reads CASGPGQETQYF. The CDR3 nucleotides are TGTGCCAGCGGCCCAGGGCAAGAGACCCAGTACTTC.

The V call is TRBV18, the J call TRBJ2-7, with 9 bases identical to TRBD1. Germline CDR1 and CDR2: KGHSH and LQKENI. J gave up 6 bases and V 5 bases, and 8 bases lay outside the gene matches. The CDR3 has 14 residues. The CDR3 DNA reads as TGTGCCAGCTCAGCTACAGGGGGCCTAATCGAGCAGTACTTC. Translated: CASSATGGLIEQYF.

J is TRBJ1-2 and V is TRBV5-6; D not certain. From germline, CDR1 is SGHDT and CDR2 YYEEEE. Trimming removed 4 bases at V and 4 bases at J, with 11 bases between. The CDR3 sequence is 13 residues long. CDR3 loop: CASSADGPYGYTF. The CDR3 nucleotides read TGTGCCAGCAGCGCCGACGGCCCCTATGGCTACACCTTC.

The genes are TRBV5-1 and TRBJ1-1; possibly TRBD1 for D (6 bases). From germline, CDR1 is SGHRS and CDR2 YFSETQ. With 3 bases removed from V and 1 base from J, the gap between germline ends came to 10 bases. The CDR3 has 14 residues. This CDR3 is CASSSQGPNTEAFF. The CDR3 nucleotides read TGCGCCAGCAGCTCCCAGGGGCCGAACACTGAAGCTTTCTTT.

The chain couples TRBV7-9 to TRBJ2-1, with 8 bases fitting TRBD1. V was clipped by 1 base and J by 5 bases; unmatched bases: 16. Germline V CDR1 and CDR2: SEHNR, FQNEAQ (reference sequence). CDR3 size: 19 residues. The CDR3 DNA sequence: TGTGCCAGCAGCTTAGGGGCAGGGGGCCCAATAAATTCAAACAATGAGCAGTTCTTC. Translating it yields CASSLGAGGPINSNNEQFF.

V usage is TRBV4-3 and J usage is TRBJ2-5; TRBD2 matches at 9 bases. Germline V gene sequence: CDR1 LGHNA, CDR2 YSLEER. V trimming: 0 bases; J trimming: 2 bases; junction bases outside the gene matches: 13. This CDR3 is built from 19 residues. The CDR3 sequence is CASSQEVKGSGGQQETQYF. The CDR3 DNA sequence: TGCGCCAGCAGCCAAGAAGTAAAGGGAAGCGGGGGGCAACAAGAGACCCAGTACTTC.

J is TRBJ2-2 and V is TRBV6-6; TRBD1 or TRBD2 may be the D gene (5 bases each). The CDR3 has 16 amino acids. The ends were cut back, 7 bases at V and 1 base at J, with 16 bases in the middle. The V gene's germline CDR1 is MNHNY and CDR2 SVGAGI (reference sequence). The CDR3 here is CASIDLGAVNTGELFF. The CDR3 DNA follows: TGTGCCAGCATCGACCTCGGGGCCGTGAACACCGGGGAGCTGTTTTTT.

CDR3 amino acids: CASSSGQGADYEQYF. The CDR3 DNA is TGTGCCAGCAGCTCTGGACAGGGAGCGGACTACGAGCAGTACTTC. This chain connects TRBV11-1 to TRBJ2-7; 8 bases agree with TRBD1. The germline CDR1 and CDR2 sequences are SGHAT and FQDESV (reference sequence). V shed 4 bases and J 3 bases; nucleotides not matched to a gene: 8. This CDR3 is built from 15 residues.

The chain employs TRBV9 and TRBJ1-2; 7 bases line up with TRBD1. This CDR3 is built from 16 residues. J lost 10 bases, V lost 3 bases, and 18 bases had no gene match. CDR1 and CDR2 (germline): SGDLS, YYNGEE. As DNA, the CDR3 is TGTGCCAGCAGCGATGGGACAGCTGCCTTTTATGGCTTCTACACCTTC. Protein: CASSDGTAAFYGFYTF.

The J gene is TRBJ2-1, the V gene TRBV10-1; 7 bases map to TRBD1. CDR3 length: 13 amino acids. Trimming at V came to 3 bases and at J to 8 bases, leaving 4 bases not matched to a gene. Germline V gives CDR1 WNHNN, CDR2 SYGVQD (reference sequence). CDR3 amino acids: CASSEDRVHEQFF. CDR3 DNA sequence: TGCGCCAGCAGTGAAGACAGGGTCCATGAGCAGTTCTTC.